What follows are 25 T cell receptor beta chains derived from one specimen sequenced in a study of cytomegalovirus exposure and HLA in healthy donors. With 60 Vbeta and 13 Jbeta primers, the PCR was carried out. The method was immunoSEQ multiplex PCR; TCRdb's version includes in-frame clones alone and lacks a portion of them. Its clone listing holds 130,000 or so clones. Sequencing input: PBMCs. These receptors all come from a woman between 35 and 50 years old in good health and CMV-seronegative.

The chain combines TRBV29-1 with TRBJ2-3; TRBD1 is a possible D gene (5 bases). This CDR3 region has 15 residues. Germline V gene sequence: CDR1 SQVTM, CDR2 ANQGSEA. Trimming pared 7 bases from V and 3 bases from J, leaving 20 bases between. In DNA form, the CDR3 reads TGCAGCGCTGGGGCCCAGGTTACAAGGACAGATACGCAGTATTTT. Translation: CSAGAQVTRTDTQYF.

The chain has TRBV4-2 and TRBJ2-1, with D maybe TRBD2 (7 bases). The CDR3 has 17 amino acids. Trimming took off 0 bases at V and 3 bases at J, with 15 bases between the two ends. Germline CDR1 reads LGHNA; CDR2 reads YNFKEQ. The CDR3 loop reads CASSQDGGGGFYNEQFF. The CDR3 DNA sequence: TGTGCCAGCAGCCAAGATGGGGGCGGGGGCTTCTACAATGAGCAGTTCTTC.

The chain employs TRBV19 and TRBJ1-2; 7 bases align to TRBD1. The germline gives CDR1 LNHDA, CDR2 SQIVND (reference sequence). There are 12 residues in the CDR3. The trim removed 6 bases at V and 6 bases at J, leaving 4 bases unmatched. The CDR3, as DNA: TGTGCCAGTAGGGACAGGCTCGATGGCTACACCTTC. Its protein product is CASRDRLDGYTF.

V is TRBV5-4 and J is TRBJ2-3, with D perhaps matching TRBD2 (5 bases). The CDR3 is 15 amino acids. Per the germline V gene, CDR1 is SGHNT and CDR2 is YYREEE (reference sequence). The V gene lost 4 bases and the J gene lost 4 bases, with 16 bases spanning the gap. The CDR3 loop reads CASSHETGWPDTQYF. The CDR3 region has the DNA TGTGCCAGCAGCCACGAGACGGGGTGGCCAGATACGCAGTATTTT.

The chain carries TRBV18 and TRBJ1-2; 10 bases are shared with TRBD1. V trimming: 6 bases; J trimming: 0 bases; junction bases outside the gene matches: 4. The germline V gene has CDR1 KGHSH and CDR2 LQKENI. CDR3 length: 15 amino acids. The CDR3 protein is CASSAGTGANYGYTF. The CDR3 DNA reads TGTGCCAGCTCGGCGGGGACAGGGGCTAACTATGGCTACACCTTC.

The chain couples TRBV6-5 to TRBJ1-2, with D tentatively TRBD1 (6 bases). Germline V gene sequence: CDR1 MNHEY, CDR2 SVGAGI. V was pared by 4 bases and J by 2 bases, with 11 bases between. The CDR3 contains 14 residues. The CDR3 sequence: CASSSLQGNYGYTF. CDR3 nucleotides: TGTGCCAGCAGTTCGCTACAGGGAAACTATGGCTACACCTTC.

The rearrangement uses TRBV25-1 and TRBJ2-7, with D possibly being TRBD2 (6 bases). Germline CDR1 and CDR2: MGHDK and SYGVNS. V was trimmed by 1 base and J by 5 bases, leaving 15 bases between them. The length of the CDR3 is 15 residues. CDR3 in amino acids: CASSEFPSGDDEQYF. DNA for the CDR3: TGTGCCAGCAGTGAATTCCCTTCGGGGGACGACGAGCAGTACTTC.

The chain employs TRBV6-6 and TRBJ1-5, with 8 bases aligning to TRBD1. The germline V gene encodes CDR1 MNHNY and CDR2 SVGAGI (reference sequence). CDR3 size: 12 residues. V trimming: 9 bases; J trimming: 7 bases; junction bases outside the gene matches: 5. CDR3: CASTGGSQPQHF. The CDR3 coding sequence is TGTGCCAGTACAGGGGGAAGCCAGCCCCAGCATTTT.

The chain is built from TRBV4-3 and TRBJ2-2; possible D gene TRBD2, 5 bases. The CDR3 consists of 16 residues. The germline CDR1 and CDR2 sequences are LGHNA and YSLEER. V was trimmed by 2 bases and J by 0 bases, leaving 10 bases between them. CDR3 DNA: TGCGCCAGCAGCCAATCATCGGGGACGAACACCGGGGAGCTGTTTTTT. It yields the protein CASSQSSGTNTGELFF.

This chain connects TRBV7-8 to TRBJ2-5; no definite D call. V lost 0 bases and J 2 bases, leaving 10 bases between the germline ends. The germline V gene has CDR1 SGHVS and CDR2 FQNEAQ. The CDR3 sequence is 15 residues long. The CDR3 reads CASSLAVGQQETQYF. CDR3 in DNA: TGTGCCAGCAGCTTAGCTGTTGGTCAGCAAGAGACCCAGTACTTC.

This chain uses TRBV5-1 with TRBJ1-6, with a tentative D call TRBD1 (6 bases). The CDR3 is 16 amino acids. V lost 0 bases and J 6 bases, leaving 13 bases between the germline ends. Germline V gene lookup returns CDR1 SGHRS and CDR2 YFSETQ. The CDR3: CASSLALQGSNSPLHF. For the CDR3, the DNA is TGCGCCAGCAGCTTGGCCTTACAGGGTTCTAATTCACCCCTCCACTTT. The full variable domain, its missing parts supplied by reference TRBV5-1 and TRBJ1-6, is KAGVTQTPRYLIKTRGQQVTLSCSPISGHRSVSWYQQTPGQGLQFLFEYFSETQRNKGNFPGRFSGRQFSNSRSEMNVSTLELGDSALYLCASSLALQGSNSPLHFGNGTRLTVT.

The V call is TRBV11-2, the J call TRBJ2-3; D may be TRBD2 (6 bases). The germline V gene has CDR1 SGHAT and CDR2 FQNNGV. Trimming removed 5 bases at V and 0 bases at J, with 12 bases between. This CDR3 comprises 15 residues. In DNA form, the CDR3 reads TGTGCCAGCAGCACCCGCGGGGCAAGCACAGATACGCAGTATTTT. The encoded protein is CASSTRGASTDTQYF.

The V gene is TRBV7-3, the J gene TRBJ2-3, with a possible D match to TRBD1 (6 bases). This CDR3 region has 15 residues. CDR1 and CDR2 (germline): SGHTA, FQGTGA. Trimming removed 5 bases from V and 4 bases from J, with 16 bases in between. The CDR3 DNA follows: TGTGCCAGCAGCCCTGGGCAGGGGCTCTCAGATACGCAGTATTTT. Translation: CASSPGQGLSDTQYF.

This rearrangement joins TRBV7-8 to TRBJ2-5, with a weak D call TRBD2 (5 bases). The V gene lost 3 bases and the J gene lost 5 bases, with 13 bases spanning the gap. CDR3 length: 14 residues. Germline V gives CDR1 SGHVS, CDR2 FQNEAQ. This CDR3 reads CASSFVGGPETQYF. The CDR3 nucleotides are TGTGCCAGCAGCTTTGTAGGAGGTCCGGAGACCCAGTACTTC. The entire variable domain, with the rest obtained from reference TRBV7-8 and TRBJ2-5, is as follows: GAGVSQSPRYKVAKRGQDVALRCDPISGHVSLFWYQQALGQGPEFLTYFQNEAQLDKSGLPSDRFFAERPEGSVSTLKIQRTQQEDSAVYLCASSFVGGPETQYFGPGTRLLVL.

V gene TRBV6-5 combines with J gene TRBJ2-5, with a possible D match to TRBD2 (5 bases). This CDR3 contains 12 residues. The V end was cut by 7 bases, the J end by 2 bases, with 8 bases between. Germline V lookup: CDR1 MNHEY, CDR2 SVGAGI. The CDR3 reads CASTQRQETQYF. CDR3 nucleotides: TGTGCCAGCACTCAGCGGCAAGAGACCCAGTACTTC.

The chain links TRBV7-3 to TRBJ2-5; TRBD1 matches at 7 bases. In germline, CDR1 is SGHTA, CDR2 FQGTGA. The CDR3 is 15 amino acids. V lost 0 bases, J lost 4 bases, and 5 bases stayed unmatched. The CDR3 region is CASSLTPGGRETQYF. The DNA for the CDR3 is TGTGCCAGCAGCTTAACTCCAGGGGGACGAGAGACCCAGTACTTC.

The V and J genes are TRBV10-3 and TRBJ2-2, with D tentatively TRBD2 (5 bases). This CDR3 comprises 16 residues. V dropped 6 bases and J dropped 0 bases, with 14 bases sitting between them. The germline V gene encodes CDR1 ENHRY and CDR2 SYGVKD. The CDR3 DNA reads as TGTGCCATCAGGTCCTCGGGAACAGCGAACACCGGGGAGCTGTTTTTT. Its translation: CAIRSSGTANTGELFF.

This sequence joins TRBV9 and TRBJ2-4; D is possibly TRBD1 (6 bases). V lost 5 bases and J 5 bases, leaving 17 bases between the germline ends. Germline lookup yields CDR1 SGDLS and CDR2 YYNGEE. CDR3 length: 15 amino acids. The CDR3 sequence is CASSLTGLGENIQYF. As DNA, the CDR3 is TGTGCCAGCAGTTTAACAGGGTTAGGGGAAAACATTCAGTACTTC.

V usage is TRBV7-6 and J usage is TRBJ1-5; D gene unclear. CDR1 is SGHVS and CDR2 is FNYEAQ in the germline V gene. V lost 5 bases, J lost 0 bases, and 11 bases lay in between. The CDR3 is made up of 15 amino acids. The CDR3 spells CASSQEDFSNQPQHF. CDR3 sequence (DNA): TGTGCCAGCAGCCAGGAAGATTTTAGCAATCAGCCCCAGCATTTT.

The rearrangement links TRBV5-6 to TRBJ2-3, with D perhaps TRBD2 (6 bases). The CDR3 consists of 13 residues. Per germline, CDR1 SGHDT and CDR2 YYEEEE. V lost 1 base and J lost 9, with 12 bases in between. For the CDR3, the DNA is TGTGCCAGCAGCTTGTTTAGCGGAAGGACGCAGTATTTT. Protein sequence: CASSLFSGRTQYF.

This rearrangement joins TRBV2 to TRBJ1-3, with TRBD1 identical over 7 bases. The J segment lost 2 bases and the V segment lost 7 bases, leaving 2 bases of the junction unmatched. The CDR3 loop spans 13 amino acids. Germline V CDR1 and CDR2: SNHLY, FYNNEI. CDR3 in amino acids: CASTGQAGNTIYF. The CDR3 DNA is TGTGCCAGCACTGGACAGGCTGGAAACACCATATATTTT.

J is TRBJ1-2 and V is TRBV27; maybe TRBD1 (6 bases). Germline CDR1 reads MNHEY; CDR2 reads SMNVEV (reference sequence). Trimming shortened V by 4 bases and J by 8 bases, and 17 bases separated the two germline ends. The CDR3 runs to 14 residues. The CDR3 reads CASSWMMAGGGYTF. Here the CDR3 DNA reads TGTGCCAGCAGTTGGATGATGGCGGGGGGCGGCTACACCTTC.

The chain recombines TRBV12-1 with TRBJ2-5; TRBD2 is the table's D call, not checked against the DNA. TRBV12-1 corresponds to a pseudogene. This CDR3 has 14 amino acids. The CDR3 sequence: CASSFARGEETQYF. CDR3 bases: TGTGCCAGCAGCTTTGCCCGGGGGGAAGAGACCCAGTACTTC.

V and J are TRBV28 and TRBJ2-5; 9 bases align to TRBD1. Unmatched junction bases numbered 4, after V lost 6 bases and J lost 2 bases. The CDR3 has 14 amino acids. The germline gives CDR1 MDHEN, CDR2 SYDVKM. The CDR3 bases are TGTGCCAGCAGGGAGACAGGGGGACAAGAGACCCAGTACTTC. Amino acids: CASRETGGQETQYF.

This chain joins TRBV7-9 and TRBJ2-1, with D possibly being TRBD2 (5 bases). The CDR3 length is 11 residues. Per the germline V gene, CDR1 is SEHNR and CDR2 is FQNEAQ (reference sequence). The V end lost 2 bases, the J end lost 9 bases, and 5 bases lay between the germline ends. The CDR3 spells CASSLRGEQFF. DNA of the CDR3: TGTGCCAGCAGCTTACGGGGTGAGCAGTTCTTC.